The 11 T cell receptor beta chains below were found in one sample sequenced in a study of control samples from healthy donors and cancer patients. The method was immunoSEQ multiplex PCR; TCRdb's version includes in-frame clones alone and lacks a portion of them. The sample includes 150,000 to 200,000 clones, roughly 91% of them seen just once. Sequencing was performed on blood. The source of these receptors is a woman aged 25 to 39 in good health.

V gene TRBV29-1 combines with J gene TRBJ1-4; D gene ambiguous. The CDR3 is 11 amino acids. Trimming removed 6 bases at V and 7 bases at J, with 9 bases between. Germline CDR1 is SQVTM and CDR2 is ANQGSEA. In nucleotides, the CDR3 is TGCAGCGTCCATGTCGGTGAAAAACTGTTTTTT. Protein sequence: CSVHVGEKLFF.

The rearrangement links TRBV7-2 to TRBJ2-5, with TRBD2 matching 11 bases. The germline CDR1 and CDR2 sequences are SGHTA and FQGNSA. This CDR3 is built from 15 residues. V was pared by 5 bases and J by 5 bases, with 7 bases of the junction left unmatched. CDR3 in amino acids: CASSPRASGGETQYF. The CDR3 bases are TGTGCCAGCAGCCCACGAGCTAGCGGGGGGGAGACCCAGTACTTC.

Only one count was recorded for this clone. The chain is built from TRBV5-1 and TRBJ2-7, with TRBD2 matching over 10 bases. The CDR3 has 15 amino acids. V was pared by 4 bases and J by 5 bases, with 9 bases of the junction left unmatched. Germline V gene sequence: CDR1 SGHRS, CDR2 YFSETQ. In nucleotides, the CDR3 is TGCGCCAGCAGCGAACACGGGACTAGCGTTAACGAGCAGTACTTC. Translating gives CASSEHGTSVNEQYF. Supplemented by reference TRBV5-1 and TRBJ2-7, the full variable domain reads KAGVTQTPRYLIKTRGQQVTLSCSPISGHRSVSWYQQTPGQGLQFLFEYFSETQRNKGNFPGRFSGRQFSNSRSEMNVSTLELGDSALYLCASSEHGTSVNEQYFGPGTRLTVT.

The chain recombines TRBV7-8 with TRBJ2-7, with 10 bases that match TRBD2. J gave up 3 bases and V 5 bases, and 7 bases lay outside the gene matches. The CDR3 covers 15 residues. Germline V gene data show CDR1 as SGHVS and CDR2 as FQNEAQ. Here the CDR3 DNA reads TGTGCCAGCAGCCTAGGTGCTAGCGGGGGCTACGAGCAGTACTTC. Translating gives CASSLGASGGYEQYF. The variable domain in full, completed from reference TRBV7-8 and TRBJ2-7, reads GAGVSQSPRYKVAKRGQDVALRCDPISGHVSLFWYQQALGQGPEFLTYFQNEAQLDKSGLPSDRFFAERPEGSVSTLKIQRTQQEDSAVYLCASSLGASGGYEQYFGPGTRLTVT.

The chain carries TRBV13 and TRBJ2-5; TRBD1 matches 10 bases. The CDR3 consists of 14 residues. Trimming at V came to 5 bases and at J to 5 bases, leaving 5 bases not matched to a gene. Germline CDR1 reads PRHDT; CDR2 reads FYEKMQ (reference sequence). In DNA, the CDR3 is TGTGCCAGCAGCACCGGGACAGGGGTTGAGACCCAGTACTTC. It translates to CASSTGTGVETQYF.

The chain recombines TRBV27 with TRBJ2-7; TRBD2 agrees at 14 bases. CDR1 and CDR2 (germline): MNHEY, SMNVEV (reference sequence). The CDR3 spans 15 residues. After removal of 4 bases from V and 5 bases from J, the junction contained 4 bases not matched to a gene. The CDR3 DNA follows: TGTGCCAGCAGTTCGGGACTAGCGGGAGTCCACGAGCAGTACTTC. It translates to CASSSGLAGVHEQYF.

This clone showed up just once. This rearrangement joins TRBV13 to TRBJ1-4; 7 bases align to TRBD1. This CDR3 contains 14 residues. The germline V gene encodes CDR1 PRHDT and CDR2 FYEKMQ (reference sequence). V lost 5 bases to trimming and J lost 7 bases; unmatched junction nucleotides: 7. CDR3 coding DNA: TGTGCCAGCAGCCGACAGGGAGAGGGTGAAAAACTGTTTTTT. As protein: CASSRQGEGEKLFF.

The chain is built from TRBV11-2 and TRBJ2-7; TRBD1 aligns across 8 bases. The V and J ends lost 5 bases and 1 base, in that order; junction bases with no gene match: 4. Germline CDR1 is SGHAT and CDR2 is FQNNGV. The CDR3 loop spans 14 amino acids. CDR3 DNA sequence: TGTGCCAGCAGCGCCGGGACAGGTTCCTACGAGCAGTACTTC. Translation: CASSAGTGSYEQYF.

The V call is TRBV6-6, the J call TRBJ2-1; 10 bases are shared with TRBD2. The CDR3 has 15 residues. From germline, CDR1 is MNHNY and CDR2 SVGAGI (reference sequence). With V trimmed by 2 bases and J by 7 bases, 5 bases remained unmatched. CDR3: CASSYGTSGKNEQFF. CDR3 sequence (DNA): TGTGCCAGCAGTTACGGCACTAGCGGGAAAAATGAGCAGTTCTTC.

There are a few counts of this clone. The V call is TRBV15, the J call TRBJ2-2; D call uncertain. CDR3 length: 14 amino acids. Germline V CDR1 and CDR2: LNHNV, YYDKDF (reference sequence). V lost 1 base and J lost 3, with 6 bases in between. The CDR3 bases are TGTGCCACCAGCAGAGGTGGGGACACCGGGGAGCTGTTTTTT. Translated: CATSRGGDTGELFF.

The rearrangement links TRBV19 to TRBJ1-1; D gene uncertain. The CDR3 is 15 residues long. The germline V gene encodes CDR1 LNHDA and CDR2 SQIVND (reference sequence). V shed 0 bases and J shed 1 base, with 9 bases lying between them. The CDR3 DNA reads TGTGCCAGTAGTATAGATCGCTGGAAGAACACTGAAGCTTTCTTT. Protein: CASSIDRWKNTEAFF. Combining the CDR3 with reference TRBV19 and TRBJ1-1 gives the whole variable domain DGGITQSPKYLFRKEGQNVTLSCEQNLNHDAMYWYRQDPGQGLRLIYYSQIVNDFQKGDIAEGYSVSREKKESFPLTVTSAQKNPTAFYLCASSIDRWKNTEAFFGQGTRLTVV.